This T cell receptor beta chain was retrieved from a study of patients and donors after allogeneic stem cell transplantation. This clonotype was found a few times. TCRdb called the RT-PCR reads again in MiXCR, with one record for every CDR3 protein. Of about 960,000 distinct CDR3 sequences in the sample, under 20% were seen once. Germline V gives CDR1 SGHKS, CDR2 YYEKEE (reference sequence). The CDR3 spans 14 residues. Trimming took off 6 bases at V and 5 bases at J, with 12 bases between the two ends. J is TRBJ1-6 and V is TRBV5-5; D is ambiguous. This TCR was sampled from a human donor who was either an allogeneic HSCT recipient or a stem cell or donor lymphocyte infusion donor (not recorded which). It is not recorded whose cells these are; they may come from a transplant donor. Sequenced: blood, either unsorted or a sorted T cell fraction (not recorded which). The CDR3 loop is CASMEGVDNSPLHF. Written as DNA, the CDR3 is TGTGCCAGCATGGAGGGCGTCGATAATTCACCCCTCCACTTT.